The rows below give T cell receptor beta chains drawn from one sample of a study of blood T cell repertoires in COVID-19. Generated by immunoSEQ multiplex PCR, the TCRdb table keeps only in-frame clones and is missing some. This table has a few hundred thousand clones, less than 90% appearing once. The sequencing input was PBMCs or T cells enriched from blood (not recorded which). The source of these receptors is a woman between 40 and 50 years old who had recovered from COVID-19. The CDR3 runs from the conserved cysteine through the conserved F or W. Each record gives: D gene, J gene, V gene, clone size, CDR3 protein, CDR3 DNA. A D gene is named only where the DNA matches it firmly. The size of a clone is reported for some rows only, either as once, few or many, or as a class for expanded clones.

-,TRBJ1-2,TRBV29-1,many,CSVHLLANYGYTF,TGCAGCGTTCACCTCCTAGCTAACTATGGCTACACCTTC
-,TRBJ1-1,TRBV28,-,CASRDDLGHGDTEAFF,TGTGCCAGCAGGGATGATCTAGGGCACGGGGACACTGAAGCTTTCTTT
TRBD1,TRBJ2-1,TRBV5-1,-,CASSSGQADYNEQFF,TGCGCCAGCAGCTCCGGACAGGCCGACTACAATGAGCAGTTCTTC
-,TRBJ1-1,TRBV5-1,-,CASSLAGGAAKGLAEAFF,TGCGCCAGCAGCTTGGCTGGGGGGGCGGCCAAGGGCCTCGCTGAAGCTTTCTTT
TRBD1,TRBJ1-5,TRBV4-1,-,CASSQPGQNNQPQHF,TGCGCCAGCAGCCAACCGGGACAGAACAATCAGCCCCAGCATTTT
TRBD1,TRBJ1-1,TRBV27,-,CASSAPGQGPDTEAFF,TGTGCCAGCAGTGCTCCTGGACAGGGTCCGGACACTGAAGCTTTCTTT
TRBD2,TRBJ2-5,TRBV30,-,CAWSAGTSAPAEETQYF,TGTGCCTGGAGTGCCGGGACTAGCGCTCCAGCCGAAGAGACCCAGTACTTC
-,TRBJ2-5,TRBV27,-,CASSWTLSGQETQYF,TGTGCCAGCAGTTGGACCCTGAGCGGGCAAGAGACCCAGTACTTC
-,TRBJ2-4,TRBV30,-,CAWSPGLGNIQYF,TGTGCCTGGTCTCCAGGGCTAGGGAACATTCAGTACTTC
-,TRBJ1-4,TRBV7-9,-,CASSREREKLFF,TGTGCCAGCAGCCGGGAAAGGGAAAAACTGTTTTTT
TRBD1,TRBJ2-1,TRBV18,-,CASSPGQGLIEQFF,TGTGCCAGCTCACCTGGACAGGGATTGATTGAGCAGTTCTTC
-,TRBJ2-7,TRBV5-1,-,CASSLEVWGGLRNEQYF,TGCGCCAGCAGCTTGGAAGTCTGGGGGGGGCTGAGGAACGAGCAGTACTTC
TRBD1,TRBJ1-2,TRBV2,once,CASWGRDRSRNNYGYTF,TGTGCCAGCTGGGGAAGGGACAGAAGCCGGAATAACTATGGCTACACCTTC
-,TRBJ1-2,TRBV6-5,few,CASSYAREGTGYGYTF,TGTGCCAGCAGTTACGCGCGAGAAGGAACAGGCTATGGCTACACCTTC
TRBD2,TRBJ2-3,TRBV5-1,-,CASRLAGVSTDTQYF,TGCGCCAGCAGACTAGCGGGAGTTAGCACAGATACGCAGTATTTT
-,TRBJ1-5,TRBV19,-,CASIDSQNQPQHF,TGTGCCAGTATTGACTCCCAGAATCAGCCCCAGCATTTT
TRBD1,TRBJ2-1,TRBV7-3,-,CASSWDRDSYNEQFF,TGTGCCAGCAGCTGGGACAGGGACTCCTACAATGAGCAGTTCTTC
-,TRBJ2-3,TRBV7-9,-,CASSLAGAKDTQYF,TGTGCCAGCAGCCTCGCGGGGGCGAAGGATACGCAGTATTTT
-,TRBJ1-2,TRBV5-5,-,CASSLGGYGYTF,TGTGCCAGCAGCTTGGGAGGGTATGGCTACACCTTC
TRBD2,TRBJ2-2,TRBV5-1,-,CASSPNPSGRRTGELFF,TGCGCCAGCAGCCCCAACCCTAGCGGGAGGCGAACCGGGGAGCTGTTTTTT
-,TRBJ1-2,TRBV5-4,-,CASSLQGINYGYTF,TGTGCCAGCAGCTTGCAGGGAATTAACTATGGCTACACCTTC
TRBD2,TRBJ2-1,TRBV4-1,-,CASSQMSGKHYNEQFF,TGCGCCAGCAGCCAAATGAGCGGGAAACACTACAATGAGCAGTTCTTC
TRBD1,TRBJ2-1,TRBV28,-,CASIPYQGASYNEQFF,TGTGCCAGCATTCCTTACCAGGGGGCCTCCTACAATGAGCAGTTCTTC
TRBD2,TRBJ2-3,TRBV7-3,-,CASSPGRRTDTQYF,TGTGCCAGCAGTCCCGGGAGGCGCACAGATACGCAGTATTTT
TRBD1,TRBJ1-2,TRBV27,-,CASSPTGDYGYTF,TGTGCCAGCAGCCCCACAGGGGACTATGGCTACACCTTC
TRBD2,TRBJ2-7,TRBV5-1,-,CASSLVAGGSYEQYF,TGCGCCAGCAGCTTGGTAGCGGGAGGCTCCTACGAGCAGTACTTC
-,TRBJ2-5,TRBV18,medium-sized,CASSPVAGETQYF,TGTGCCAGCTCACCAGTAGCTGGAGAGACCCAGTACTTC
-,TRBJ2-3,TRBV9,-,CASSVFSGARADTQYF,TGTGCCAGCAGCGTGTTCTCGGGAGCGAGAGCAGATACGCAGTATTTT
-,TRBJ1-3,TRBV7-9,-,CASSPRGPSGNTIYF,TGTGCCAGCAGCCCCAGGGGCCCCTCTGGAAACACCATATATTTT
TRBD1,TRBJ1-1,TRBV5-1,-,CASSTGTGGLMNTEAFF,TGCGCCAGCAGCACCGGGACAGGGGGCCTCATGAACACTGAAGCTTTCTTT
-,TRBJ1-6,TRBV12-3/TRBV12-4,-,CASSGDIGSPLHF,TGTGCCAGCAGTGGGGACATAGGGTCACCCCTCCACTTT
-,TRBJ1-3,TRBV7-8,-,CASSFAQVTGNTIYF,TGTGCCAGCAGCTTTGCACAGGTTACTGGAAACACCATATATTTT
TRBD2,TRBJ2-1,TRBV11-2,-,CASSLVYLAGGYNEQFF,TGTGCCAGCAGCTTAGTCTATCTAGCGGGAGGATACAATGAGCAGTTCTTC
TRBD2,TRBJ2-1,TRBV2,-,CATSQTSAVYNEQFF,TGTGCCACCAGTCAGACTAGCGCTGTATACAATGAGCAGTTCTTC
TRBD1,TRBJ1-2,TRBV4-1,-,CASSQARTGPYGYTF,TGCGCCAGCAGCCAAGCCCGGACAGGACCCTATGGCTACACCTTC